One sample yielded the 3 T cell receptor beta chains listed below, sequenced in a study of cytomegalovirus exposure and HLA in healthy donors. With 60 Vbeta and 13 Jbeta primers, the PCR was carried out. Some clones are missing from TCRdb's copy, which holds only in-frame ones; the method was immunoSEQ multiplex PCR. The sample lists roughly 150,000 clones, 65% to 70% occurring once. Sequencing was performed on PBMCs. These receptor sequences come from a man aged 25-40 years in good health and CMV-seropositive.

This chain joins TRBV19 and TRBJ2-3; the match to TRBD2 covers 10 bases. After removal of 3 bases from V and 6 bases from J, the junction contained 6 bases not matched to a gene. Germline CDR1 reads LNHDA; CDR2 reads SQIVND (reference sequence). This CDR3 contains 15 residues. The CDR3 sequence is CASSIPAGGWDTQYF. Written as DNA, the CDR3 is TGTGCCAGTAGTATCCCAGCGGGAGGGTGGGATACGCAGTATTTT.

The chain joins TRBV5-6 to TRBJ1-6; D gene uncertain. V was clipped by 0 bases and J by 7 bases, with 11 bases between them. This CDR3 is built from 15 residues. The germline V gene has CDR1 SGHDT and CDR2 YYEEEE. The chain's CDR3 is CASSLGNSLNSPLHF. The CDR3, as DNA: TGTGCCAGCAGCTTGGGTAACAGTTTGAATTCACCCCTCCACTTT.

This clone occurred once. The rearrangement links TRBV5-6 to TRBJ2-3, with 7 bases fitting TRBD1. Unmatched junction bases numbered 9, after V lost 5 bases and J lost 0 bases. This CDR3 is 16 amino acids long. CDR1 is SGHDT, CDR2 YYEEEE, per germline. This chain's CDR3 is CASSPWTGYSTDTQYF. The CDR3, as DNA: TGTGCCAGCAGTCCTTGGACAGGATACAGCACAGATACGCAGTATTTT.